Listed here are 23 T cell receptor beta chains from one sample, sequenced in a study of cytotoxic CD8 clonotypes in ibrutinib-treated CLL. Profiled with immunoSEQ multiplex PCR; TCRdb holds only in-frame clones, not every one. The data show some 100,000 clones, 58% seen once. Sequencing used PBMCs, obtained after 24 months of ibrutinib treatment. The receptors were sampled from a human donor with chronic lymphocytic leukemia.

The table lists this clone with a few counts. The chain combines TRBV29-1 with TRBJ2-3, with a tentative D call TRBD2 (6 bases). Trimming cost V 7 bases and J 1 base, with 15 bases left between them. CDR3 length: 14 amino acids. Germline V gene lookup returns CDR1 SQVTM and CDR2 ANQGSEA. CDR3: CSEMGTGGTDTQYF. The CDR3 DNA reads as TGCAGCGAAATGGGGACGGGGGGCACAGATACGCAGTATTTT.

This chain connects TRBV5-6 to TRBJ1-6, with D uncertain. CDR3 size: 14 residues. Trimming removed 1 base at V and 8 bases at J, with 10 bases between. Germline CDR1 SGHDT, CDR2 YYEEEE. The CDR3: CASSLPEFYSPLHF. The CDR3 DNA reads TGTGCCAGCAGCTTGCCTGAATTTTATTCACCCCTCCACTTT.

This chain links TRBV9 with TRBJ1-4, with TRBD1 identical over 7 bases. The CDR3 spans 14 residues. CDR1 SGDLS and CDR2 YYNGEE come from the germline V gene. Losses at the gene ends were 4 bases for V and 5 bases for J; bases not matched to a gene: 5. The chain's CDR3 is CASSPGQINEKLFF. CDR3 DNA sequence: TGTGCCAGCAGCCCGGGACAGATCAATGAAAAACTGTTTTTT. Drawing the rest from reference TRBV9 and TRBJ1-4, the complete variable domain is DSGVTQTPKHLITATGQRVTLRCSPRSGDLSVYWYQQSLDQGLQFLIQYYNGEERAKGNILERFSAQQFPDLHSELNLSSLELGDSALYFCASSPGQINEKLFFGSGTQLSVL.

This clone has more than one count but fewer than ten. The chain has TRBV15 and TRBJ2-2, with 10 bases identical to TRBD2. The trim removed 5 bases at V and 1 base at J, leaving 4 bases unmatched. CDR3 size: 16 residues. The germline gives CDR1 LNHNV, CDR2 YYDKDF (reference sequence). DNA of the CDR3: TGTGCCACCAGCCATATAGCGGGGGGGAACACCGGGGAGCTGTTTTTT. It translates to CATSHIAGGNTGELFF.

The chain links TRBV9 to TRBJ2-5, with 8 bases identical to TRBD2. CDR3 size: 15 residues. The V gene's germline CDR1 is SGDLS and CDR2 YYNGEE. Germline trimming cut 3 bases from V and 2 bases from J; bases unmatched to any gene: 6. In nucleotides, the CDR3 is TGTGCCAGCAGCGCATCCGGGAGGGAACAAGAGACCCAGTACTTC. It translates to CASSASGREQETQYF.

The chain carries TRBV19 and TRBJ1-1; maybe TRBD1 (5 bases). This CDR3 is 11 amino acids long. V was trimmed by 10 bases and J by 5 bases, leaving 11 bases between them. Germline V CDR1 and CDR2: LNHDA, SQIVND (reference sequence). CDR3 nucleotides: TGTGCCACCCTAAGGGGAACTGAAGCTTTCTTT. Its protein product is CATLRGTEAFF. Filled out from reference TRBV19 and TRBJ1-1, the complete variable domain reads DGGITQSPKYLFRKEGQNVTLSCEQNLNHDAMYWYRQDPGQGLRLIYYSQIVNDFQKGDIAEGYSVSREKKESFPLTVTSAQKNPTAFYLCATLRGTEAFFGQGTRLTVV.

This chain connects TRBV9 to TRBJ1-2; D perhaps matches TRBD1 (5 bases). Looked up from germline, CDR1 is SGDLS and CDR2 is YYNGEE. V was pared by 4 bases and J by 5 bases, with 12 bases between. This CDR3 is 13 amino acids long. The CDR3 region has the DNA TGTGCCAGCAGCCCGAGCGGGGGTTATGGCTACACCTTC. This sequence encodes CASSPSGGYGYTF.

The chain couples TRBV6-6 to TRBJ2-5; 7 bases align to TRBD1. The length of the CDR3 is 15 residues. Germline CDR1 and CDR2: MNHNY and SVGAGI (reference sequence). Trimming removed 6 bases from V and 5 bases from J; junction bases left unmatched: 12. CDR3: CASSLNGQAKETQYF. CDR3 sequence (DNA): TGTGCCAGCAGCCTTAATGGACAGGCGAAGGAGACCCAGTACTTC.

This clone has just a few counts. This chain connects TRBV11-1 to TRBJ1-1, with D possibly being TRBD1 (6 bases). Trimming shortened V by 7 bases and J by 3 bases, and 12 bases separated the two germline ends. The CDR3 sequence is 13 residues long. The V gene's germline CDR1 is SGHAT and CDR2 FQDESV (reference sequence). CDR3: CASTGQTDTEAFF. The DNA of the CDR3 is TGTGCCAGCACAGGACAGACCGACACTGAAGCTTTCTTT.

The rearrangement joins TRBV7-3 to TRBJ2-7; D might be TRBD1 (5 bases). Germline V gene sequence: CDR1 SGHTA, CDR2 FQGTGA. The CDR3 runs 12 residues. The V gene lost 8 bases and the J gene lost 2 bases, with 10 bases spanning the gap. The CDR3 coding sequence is TGTGCCAGCCCAAGGGGAACCTACGAGCAGTACTTC. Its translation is CASPRGTYEQYF.

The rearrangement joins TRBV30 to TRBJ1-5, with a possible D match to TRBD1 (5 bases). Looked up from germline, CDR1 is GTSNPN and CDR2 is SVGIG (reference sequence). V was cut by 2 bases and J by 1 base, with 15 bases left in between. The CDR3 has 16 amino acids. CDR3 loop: CAWSSGRGSSNQPQHF. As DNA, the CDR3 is TGTGCCTGGAGTTCGGGGCGAGGGTCGAGCAATCAGCCCCAGCATTTT.

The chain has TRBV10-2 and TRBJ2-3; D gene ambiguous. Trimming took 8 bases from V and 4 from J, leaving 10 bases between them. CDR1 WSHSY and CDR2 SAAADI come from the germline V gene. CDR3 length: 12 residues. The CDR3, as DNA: TGCGCCAGCTCTACGCGGTCAGATACGCAGTATTTT. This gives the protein CASSTRSDTQYF.

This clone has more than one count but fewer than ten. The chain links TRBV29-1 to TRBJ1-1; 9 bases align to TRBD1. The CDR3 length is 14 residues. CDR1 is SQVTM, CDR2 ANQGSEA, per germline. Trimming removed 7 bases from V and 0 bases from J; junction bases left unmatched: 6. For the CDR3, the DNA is TGCAGCGCGAACAGGGGGCTAATGAACACTGAAGCTTTCTTT. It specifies CSANRGLMNTEAFF.

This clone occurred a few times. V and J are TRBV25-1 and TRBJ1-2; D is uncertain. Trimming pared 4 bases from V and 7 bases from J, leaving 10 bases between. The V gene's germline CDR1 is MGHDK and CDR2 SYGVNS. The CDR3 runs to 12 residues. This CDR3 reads CASSVLGGGYTF. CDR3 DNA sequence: TGTGCCAGCAGTGTACTAGGCGGTGGCTACACCTTC.

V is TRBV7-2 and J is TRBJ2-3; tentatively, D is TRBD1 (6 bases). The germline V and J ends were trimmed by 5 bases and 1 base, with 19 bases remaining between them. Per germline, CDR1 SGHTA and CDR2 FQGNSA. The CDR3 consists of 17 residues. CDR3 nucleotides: TGTGCCAGCAGCCTCAGCCCAAGAGGGGGTGGCACAGATACGCAGTATTTT. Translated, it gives CASSLSPRGGGTDTQYF.

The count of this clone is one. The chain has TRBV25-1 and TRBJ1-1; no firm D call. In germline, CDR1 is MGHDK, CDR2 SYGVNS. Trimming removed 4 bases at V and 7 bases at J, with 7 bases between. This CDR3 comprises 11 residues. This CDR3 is CASSARGEAFF. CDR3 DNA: TGTGCCAGCAGTGCCCGCGGTGAAGCTTTCTTT.

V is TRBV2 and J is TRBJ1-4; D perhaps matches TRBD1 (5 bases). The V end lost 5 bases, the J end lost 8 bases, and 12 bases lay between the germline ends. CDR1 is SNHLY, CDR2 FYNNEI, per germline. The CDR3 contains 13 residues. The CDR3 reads CASSLRDREKLFF. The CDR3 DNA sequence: TGTGCCAGCAGTCTCAGGGATCGGGAAAAACTGTTTTTT.

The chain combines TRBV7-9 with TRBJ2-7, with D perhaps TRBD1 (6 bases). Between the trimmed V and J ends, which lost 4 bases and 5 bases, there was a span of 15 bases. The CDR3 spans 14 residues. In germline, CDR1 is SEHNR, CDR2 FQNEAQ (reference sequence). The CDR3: CASSWAGGKNEQYF. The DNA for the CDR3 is TGTGCCAGCAGCTGGGCTGGGGGCAAGAACGAGCAGTACTTC.

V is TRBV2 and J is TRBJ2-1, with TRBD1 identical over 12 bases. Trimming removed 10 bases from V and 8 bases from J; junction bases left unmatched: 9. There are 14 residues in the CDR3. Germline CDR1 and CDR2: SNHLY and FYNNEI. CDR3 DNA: TGTGCCACCAACCGGGACAGGGGGCTTGATGAGCAGTTCTTC. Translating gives CATNRDRGLDEQFF.

CDR3 bases: TGCGCCAGCAGTCATTACGGCCAGGGCACTCAAGAGACCCAGTACTTC. It encodes CASSHYGQGTQETQYF. This chain links TRBV5-1 with TRBJ2-5, with a weak D call TRBD1 (5 bases). CDR1 is SGHRS and CDR2 is YFSETQ in the germline V gene. This CDR3 is 16 amino acids long. Trimming stripped 5 bases from V and 2 bases from J, with 19 bases between.

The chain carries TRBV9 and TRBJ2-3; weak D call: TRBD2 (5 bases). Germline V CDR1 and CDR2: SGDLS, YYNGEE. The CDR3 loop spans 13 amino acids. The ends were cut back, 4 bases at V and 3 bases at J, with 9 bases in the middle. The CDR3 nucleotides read TGTGCCAGCAGCCTCCGGGGAACAGATACGCAGTATTTT. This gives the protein CASSLRGTDTQYF.

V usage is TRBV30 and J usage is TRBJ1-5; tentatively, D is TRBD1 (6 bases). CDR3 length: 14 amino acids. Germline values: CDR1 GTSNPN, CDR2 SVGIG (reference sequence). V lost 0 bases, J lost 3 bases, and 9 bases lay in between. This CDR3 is CAWSVGGPNQPQHF. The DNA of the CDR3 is TGTGCCTGGAGTGTAGGGGGACCCAATCAGCCCCAGCATTTT.

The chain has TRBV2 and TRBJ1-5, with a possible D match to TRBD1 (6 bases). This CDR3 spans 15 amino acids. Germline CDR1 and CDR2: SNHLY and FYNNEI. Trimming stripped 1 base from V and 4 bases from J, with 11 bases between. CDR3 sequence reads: CASSEGTGTNQPQHF. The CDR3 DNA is TGTGCCAGCAGTGAAGGCACAGGGACTAATCAGCCCCAGCATTTT.